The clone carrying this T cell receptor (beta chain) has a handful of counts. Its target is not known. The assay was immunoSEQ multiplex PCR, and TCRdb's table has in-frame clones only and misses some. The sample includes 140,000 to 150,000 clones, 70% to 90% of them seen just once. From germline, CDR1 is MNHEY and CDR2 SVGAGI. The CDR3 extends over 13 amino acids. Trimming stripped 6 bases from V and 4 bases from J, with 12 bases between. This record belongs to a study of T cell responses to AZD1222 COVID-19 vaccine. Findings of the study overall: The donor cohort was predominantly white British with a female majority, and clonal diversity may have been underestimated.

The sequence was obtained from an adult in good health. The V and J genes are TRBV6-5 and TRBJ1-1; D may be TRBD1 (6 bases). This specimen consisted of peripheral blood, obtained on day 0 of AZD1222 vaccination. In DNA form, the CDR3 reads TGTGCCAGCAGCTGGGGGCAGGCCACTGAAGCTTTCTTT. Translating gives CASSWGQATEAFF.